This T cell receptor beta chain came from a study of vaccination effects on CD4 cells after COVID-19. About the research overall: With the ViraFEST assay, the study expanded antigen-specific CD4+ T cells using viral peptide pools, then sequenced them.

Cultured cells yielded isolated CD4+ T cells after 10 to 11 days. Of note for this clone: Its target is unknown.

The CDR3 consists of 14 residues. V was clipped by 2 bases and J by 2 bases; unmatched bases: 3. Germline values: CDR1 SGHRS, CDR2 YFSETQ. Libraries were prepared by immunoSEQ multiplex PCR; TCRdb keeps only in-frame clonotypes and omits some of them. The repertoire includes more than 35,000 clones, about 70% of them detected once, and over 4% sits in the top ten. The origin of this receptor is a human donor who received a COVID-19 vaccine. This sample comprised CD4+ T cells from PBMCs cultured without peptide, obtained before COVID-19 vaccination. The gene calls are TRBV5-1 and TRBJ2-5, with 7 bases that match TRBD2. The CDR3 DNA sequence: TGCGCCAGCAGCTTAATGGGACTACAAGAGACCCAGTACTTC. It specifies CASSLMGLQETQYF.